A single sample is the source of the 9 T cell receptor beta chains below, sequenced in a study of CD8 T cells in ankylosing spondylitis (dated by TCRdb to about 2017). The full study reports these points: A TCR beta motif of several highly homologous amino acid variants appeared characteristic of blood from ankylosing spondylitis patients.

These receptors' antigens are unknown. The method was 5' RACE. Reads for this sample came from an Illumina HiSeq 2500. TCRdb passed the public sequencing reads through fastp at Q25 and MiXCR, retaining productive beta sequences. Duplicate CDR3 protein sequences are folded into a single record with the most common DNA and genes. This sample lists 400,000 or so distinct CDR3 sequences; roughly 26% were detected once. 0.89% of the sample goes to the ten largest clones. Material for sequencing was blood, either unsorted or a sorted T cell fraction (not recorded which). The receptor source for this set is a male donor with ankylosing spondylitis.

The genes are TRBV7-9 and TRBJ2-1; D gene ambiguous. The V gene lost 1 base and the J gene lost 6 bases, with 4 bases spanning the gap. This CDR3 is built from 12 residues. CDR1 is SEHNR, CDR2 FQNEAQ, per germline (reference sequence). The DNA of the CDR3 is TGTGCCAGCAGCTTAGGGACCAATGAGCAGTTCTTC. Translating it yields CASSLGTNEQFF.

The chain joins TRBV30 to TRBJ1-1; D not certain. This CDR3 has 14 amino acids. CDR1 GTSNPN and CDR2 SVGIG come from the germline V gene (reference sequence). Trimming cost V 2 bases and J 7 bases, with 17 bases left between them. CDR3 amino acids: CAWSPSFRTGEAFF. The CDR3 nucleotides are TGTGCCTGGAGTCCATCGTTTCGTACTGGTGAAGCTTTCTTT.

The V gene is TRBV20-1, the J gene TRBJ2-3; D uncertain. The V end was cut by 3 bases, the J end by 4 bases, with 11 bases between. This CDR3 has 13 amino acids. Germline V gives CDR1 DFQATT, CDR2 SNEGSKA (reference sequence). CDR3 nucleotides: TGCAGTGCTAGCCCTCTGTTGGCAGATACGCAGTATTTT. This sequence encodes CSASPLLADTQYF.

This clonotype was picked up a small number of times. The chain uses TRBV16 and TRBJ2-7; D is unclear. This CDR3 has 13 residues. V lost 4 bases and J 3 bases, leaving 10 bases between the germline ends. The germline gives CDR1 KGHSY, CDR2 FQNENV. In DNA, the CDR3 is TGTGCCAGCAGCCCTGTGGCTTTCTACGAGCAGTACTTC. Its translation: CASSPVAFYEQYF.

This clonotype was seen once. The chain couples TRBV11-1 to TRBJ2-2; 13 nucleotides agree with TRBD2. V dropped 4 bases and J dropped 4; count of bases not matched to a gene: 12. CDR1 and CDR2 (germline): SGHAT, FQDESV (reference sequence). This CDR3 is built from 19 residues. CDR3 residues: CASSSIRTSGRRGTGELFF. In DNA, the CDR3 is TGTGCCAGCAGCTCCATTAGGACTAGCGGGAGACGGGGCACCGGGGAGCTGTTTTTT.

This chain connects TRBV7-2 to TRBJ1-1; TRBD1 is a possible D gene (5 bases). There are 14 residues in the CDR3. V was cut by 0 bases and J by 10 bases, with 15 bases left in between. Germline V gene sequence: CDR1 SGHTA, CDR2 FQGNSA. CDR3 protein: CASSLASSGGRAFF. The CDR3 region has the DNA TGTGCCAGCAGCTTAGCGTCGTCTGGGGGTAGAGCTTTCTTT.

This clonotype was counted a few times. The V gene is TRBV10-3, the J gene TRBJ2-7; the D gene is possibly TRBD2 (6 bases). The V end lost 7 bases, the J end lost 2 bases, and 18 bases lay between the germline ends. The V gene's germline CDR1 is ENHRY and CDR2 SYGVKD. This CDR3 spans 15 amino acids. The CDR3: CAITEGSSPPYEQYF. The CDR3 coding sequence is TGTGCCATCACGGAGGGGAGCTCCCCTCCCTACGAGCAGTACTTC.

The chain employs TRBV2 and TRBJ2-7, with D unclear. The CDR3 has 12 residues. Germline V CDR1 and CDR2: SNHLY, FYNNEI. Trimming removed 5 bases at V and 3 bases at J, with 8 bases between. The DNA of the CDR3 is TGTGCCAGCAGTAGACAAAACTACGAGCAGTACGTC. This sequence encodes CASSRQNYEQYV.

The chain employs TRBV5-5 and TRBJ2-3; 9 nucleotides align to TRBD2. Germline CDR1 SGHKS, CDR2 YYEKEE (reference sequence). J was trimmed by 4 bases and V by 5 bases; bases with no gene match: 14. The CDR3 has 17 residues. Written as DNA, the CDR3 is TGTGCCAGCAGGAACCCTACCTTAGCGGGAGTTTCAGATACGCAGTATTTT. Translated, it gives CASRNPTLAGVSDTQYF.